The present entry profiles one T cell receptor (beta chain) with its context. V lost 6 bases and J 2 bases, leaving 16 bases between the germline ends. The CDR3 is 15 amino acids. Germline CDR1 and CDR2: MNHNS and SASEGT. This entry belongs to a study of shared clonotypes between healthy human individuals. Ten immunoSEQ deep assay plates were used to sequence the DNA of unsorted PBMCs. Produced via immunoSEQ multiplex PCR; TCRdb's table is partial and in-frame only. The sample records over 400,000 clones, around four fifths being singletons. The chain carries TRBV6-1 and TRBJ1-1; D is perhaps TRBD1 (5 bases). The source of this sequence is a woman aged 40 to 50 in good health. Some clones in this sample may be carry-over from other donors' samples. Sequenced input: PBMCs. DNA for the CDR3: TGTGCCAGCAGACCCTCGACAGAATATAACACTGAAGCTTTCTTT. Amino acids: CASRPSTEYNTEAFF.